Below are 32 T cell receptor beta chains sequenced from a single sample in a study of blood T cells in healthy people across ages. A second roughly 6 to 11 cycle PCR used barcoded and J-beta primers. A single record per CDR3 protein comes from TCRdb applying MiXCR to the 5' RACE reads. Of approximately 2,000,000 distinct CDR3 sequences in the sample, about two fifths were seen once. Material for sequencing was blood. The receptor set was obtained from a human donor in good health.

The chain is built from TRBV27 and TRBJ1-5; 7 positions agree with TRBD1. The CDR3 runs 16 residues. Germline V gene sequence: CDR1 MNHEY, CDR2 SMNVEV (reference sequence). J was trimmed by 2 bases and V by 4 bases; bases with no gene match: 8. The DNA for the CDR3 is TGTGCCAGCAGTTCCCGACAGGGTAGGGGCAATCAGCCCCAGCATTTT. As protein: CASSSRQGRGNQPQHF.

The V and J genes are TRBV7-8 and TRBJ2-1; D could derive from TRBD1 or TRBD2 (5 bases each). From germline, CDR1 is SGHVS and CDR2 FQNEAQ. V was trimmed by 5 bases and J by 0 bases, leaving 11 bases between them. The CDR3 extends over 15 amino acids. The CDR3 spells CASSLREFSYNEQFF. CDR3 DNA sequence: TGTGCCAGCAGCCTCAGGGAGTTCTCCTACAATGAGCAGTTCTTC.

Only a few counts were recorded for this clonotype. J is TRBJ2-7 and V is TRBV28, with 8 bases identical to TRBD1. V lost 6 bases, J lost 3 bases, and 7 bases stayed unmatched. Germline V gene data show CDR1 as MDHEN and CDR2 as SYDVKM. This CDR3 is built from 14 residues. CDR3 amino acids: CASREDRDIYEQYF. CDR3 sequence (DNA): TGTGCCAGCAGGGAGGACAGGGACATCTACGAGCAGTACTTC.

This chain links TRBV4-3 with TRBJ2-1; possible D gene TRBD1, 6 bases. The germline gives CDR1 LGHNA, CDR2 YSLEER. The V end lost 0 bases, the J end lost 7 bases, and 16 bases lay between the germline ends. This CDR3 spans 16 amino acids. The CDR3 spells CASSQEGRLQGNEQFF. The CDR3 DNA follows: TGCGCCAGCAGCCAAGAGGGGCGACTACAGGGAAATGAGCAGTTCTTC.

This clonotype was detected only once. This chain connects TRBV7-6 to TRBJ2-1; 11 nucleotides agree with TRBD2. The CDR3 is 17 residues long. Germline V gene data show CDR1 as SGHVS and CDR2 as FNYEAQ. J gave up 6 bases and V 3 bases, and 10 bases lay outside the gene matches. CDR3 nucleotide sequence: TGTGCCAGCAGCTTGGTTAGCGGGGGGGCAGCGTGCAATGAGCAGTTCTTC. Its translation: CASSLVSGGAACNEQFF.

This clonotype has a single count. The genes are TRBV20-1 and TRBJ2-4; 8 positions match TRBD1. The J call may be faulty, since TRBJ2-5 better matches the DNA end. Germline V gives CDR1 DFQATT, CDR2 SNEGSKA (reference sequence). The CDR3 runs to 14 residues. Here the CDR3 DNA reads TGCAGTGTGCTCCGACAGGGGTTAGGAGAGACCCAGTACTTC. The encoded protein is CSVLRQGLGETQYF.

This clonotype was detected many times. J is TRBJ2-7 and V is TRBV5-6; the D is unclear. The CDR3 has 13 residues. Germline values: CDR1 SGHDT, CDR2 YYEEEE. V gave up 1 base and J gave up 0 bases, with 5 bases separating them. For the CDR3, the DNA is TGTGCCAGCAGCTTGATAAGCTCCTACGAGCAGTACTTC. Translating it yields CASSLISSYEQYF.

V usage is TRBV6-2 or TRBV6-3 and J usage is TRBJ2-1; 10 bases agree with TRBD2. Unmatched junction bases numbered 12, after V lost 4 bases and J lost 6 bases. Germline CDR1 and CDR2: MNHEY and SVGEGT. The CDR3 runs 17 residues. CDR3 protein: CASSFGGTSVRPNEQFF. CDR3 sequence (DNA): TGTGCCAGCAGTTTCGGTGGGACTAGCGTAAGACCCAATGAGCAGTTCTTC.

The genes are TRBV5-1 and TRBJ2-5, with 9 positions matching TRBD1. In germline, CDR1 is SGHRS, CDR2 YFSETQ. V lost 4 bases and J lost 1; bases outside the gene matches: 5. The CDR3 length is 15 residues. CDR3: CASSTGQGSQETQYF. CDR3 in DNA: TGCGCCAGCAGCACGGGACAGGGCTCCCAAGAGACCCAGTACTTC.

The rearrangement uses TRBV5-1 and TRBJ2-7; D is perhaps TRBD1 or TRBD2 (6 bases each). Germline CDR1 is SGHRS and CDR2 is YFSETQ. Trimming removed 2 bases at V and 4 bases at J, with 16 bases between. This CDR3 spans 15 amino acids. This chain's CDR3 is CASSFGYEGGYEQYF. The CDR3 nucleotides are TGCGCCAGCAGCTTTGGGTACGAGGGGGGTTACGAGCAGTACTTC. Using reference TRBV5-1 and TRBJ2-7 for the parts outside the CDR3, the full variable domain is KAGVTQTPRYLIKTRGQQVTLSCSPISGHRSVSWYQQTPGQGLQFLFEYFSETQRNKGNFPGRFSGRQFSNSRSEMNVSTLELGDSALYLCASSFGYEGGYEQYFGPGTRLTVT.

The chain uses TRBV11-2 and TRBJ2-5, with 7 bases matching TRBD2. This CDR3 has 17 residues. Germline CDR1 is SGHAT and CDR2 is FQNNGV. The ends lost 5 bases at V and 5 bases at J; junction bases unmatched: 17. The CDR3 region has the DNA TGTGCCAGCAGCAAAAAATACGGACTAGACGCGGGGGAGACCCAGTACTTC. Protein sequence: CASSKKYGLDAGETQYF. Based on the CDR3 plus reference TRBV11-2 and TRBJ2-5, the full variable domain is EAGVAQSPRYKIIEKRQSVAFWCNPISGHATLYWYQQILGQGPKLLIQFQNNGVVDDSQLPKDRFSAERLKGVDSTLKIQPAKLEDSAVYLCASSKKYGLDAGETQYFGPGTRLLVL.

The V call is TRBV4-2, the J call TRBJ1-1; D not certain. CDR1 LGHNA and CDR2 YNFKEQ come from the germline V gene. Trimming took 2 bases from V and 4 from J, leaving 8 bases between them. The CDR3 has 13 amino acids. Here the CDR3 DNA reads TGTGCCAGCAGCCAATACCTTGGCACTGAAGCTTTCTTT. It translates to CASSQYLGTEAFF.

A few counts support this clonotype. This chain's CDR3 is CASRRAYQETQYF. The CDR3 region has the DNA TGTGCCAGTCGCAGGGCGTACCAAGAGACCCAGTACTTC. This chain joins TRBV28 and TRBJ2-5, with TRBD1 as a possible D gene (5 bases). V lost 9 bases, J lost 0 bases, and 11 bases lay in between. Germline CDR1 is MDHEN and CDR2 is SYDVKM. The CDR3 totals 13 residues.

This clonotype appeared a few times. The chain has TRBV9 and TRBJ2-1; D is perhaps TRBD1 (5 bases). Trimming removed 0 bases from V and 5 bases from J, with 6 bases in between. This CDR3 has 13 amino acids. Germline V lookup: CDR1 SGDLS, CDR2 YYNGEE. The CDR3 loop is CASSVGQHNEQFF. The CDR3 nucleotides read TGTGCCAGCAGCGTAGGACAGCACAATGAGCAGTTCTTC. Full variable domain (outside the CDR3, taken from reference TRBV9 and TRBJ2-1): DSGVTQTPKHLITATGQRVTLRCSPRSGDLSVYWYQQSLDQGLQFLIQYYNGEERAKGNILERFSAQQFPDLHSELNLSSLELGDSALYFCASSVGQHNEQFFGPGTRLTVL.

V is TRBV6-6 and J is TRBJ2-5; TRBD2 matches at 14 bases. Gene TRBJ2-7 matches the end of the DNA better, so the J call may be wrong. This CDR3 has 16 residues. Germline lookup yields CDR1 MNHNY and CDR2 SVGAGI (reference sequence). In DNA, the CDR3 is TGTGCCAGCAGTTATTACGGACTAGCGGGGGGCTACGAGCAGTACTTC. Translation gives CASSYYGLAGGYEQYF.

J is TRBJ2-5 and V is TRBV2; D is perhaps TRBD2 (6 bases). CDR1 and CDR2 (germline): SNHLY, FYNNEI. The CDR3 is made up of 14 amino acids. The V end was cut by 7 bases, the J end by 2 bases, with 14 bases between. Here the CDR3 reads CASKLGTHQETQYF. The CDR3 DNA sequence: TGTGCCAGCAAGTTGGGGACTCATCAAGAGACCCAGTACTTC.

The chain is built from TRBV30 and TRBJ2-1, with 12 nucleotides matching TRBD2. Germline V gene sequence: CDR1 GTSNPN, CDR2 SVGIG (reference sequence). This CDR3 contains 14 residues. J gave up 6 bases and V 4 bases, and 4 bases lay outside the gene matches. CDR3 region: CAWTGTSGLNEQFF. CDR3 in DNA: TGTGCCTGGACCGGGACTAGCGGGCTCAATGAGCAGTTCTTC.

This rearrangement joins TRBV5-1 to TRBJ2-1; 8 bases match TRBD2. The CDR3 totals 17 residues. The germline V gene has CDR1 SGHRS and CDR2 YFSETQ. J lost 3 bases, V lost 0 bases, and 8 bases had no gene match. CDR3 residues: CASSLGARGVNYNEQFF. CDR3 nucleotides: TGCGCCAGCAGCTTGGGGGCGCGGGGGGTAAACTACAATGAGCAGTTCTTC.

The genes are TRBV28 and TRBJ2-7; TRBD2 might be the D (6 bases). From germline, CDR1 is MDHEN and CDR2 SYDVKM. V was cut by 6 bases and J by 2 bases, with 14 bases left in between. The CDR3 sequence is 14 residues long. The CDR3 spells CASRSSGRTYEQYF. The CDR3 bases are TGTGCCAGCAGATCAAGCGGGCGCACCTACGAGCAGTACTTC.

This clonotype was detected a few times. The rearrangement joins TRBV4-2 to TRBJ2-7; 9 bases are shared with TRBD1. The CDR3 is made up of 18 amino acids. With 0 bases clipped from V and 2 bases from J, the junction kept 11 bases outside the gene matches. Per the germline V gene, CDR1 is LGHNA and CDR2 is YNFKEQ. The CDR3 DNA follows: TGTGCCAGCAGCCAAGATAGGATGGGGGGACAGGGAACCTACGAGCAGTACTTC. Translation: CASSQDRMGGQGTYEQYF.

The gene calls are TRBV7-2 and TRBJ2-7, with TRBD2 matching 13 bases. V shed 5 bases and J 7 bases; nucleotides not matched to a gene: 17. The CDR3 loop spans 18 amino acids. CDR1 SGHTA and CDR2 FQGNSA come from the germline V gene. CDR3 bases: TGTGCCAGCAGCCCCCTTTTCGAACTAGCGGGGGGGCCTCGAGAGCAGTACTTC. Encoded protein: CASSPLFELAGGPREQYF.

Concerning this clonotype itself: One end of the junction fails to match germline, which may point to a read error. The chain combines TRBV7-9 with TRBJ2-3; D tentatively fits TRBD1 or TRBD2 (6 bases each). The CDR3 has 16 residues. The germline CDR1 and CDR2 sequences are SEHNR and FQNEAQ (reference sequence). This CDR3 reads CACSSTRGRSSDTQYF. The CDR3 coding sequence is TGTGCCTGCAGCTCAACCCGGGGGCGAAGTTCAGATACGCAGTATTTT.

Concerning this clonotype itself: A much larger clone differs by one base, so this may be a read error. This rearrangement joins TRBV2 to TRBJ2-1, with 12 bases that match TRBD2. The germline V gene has CDR1 SNHLY and CDR2 FYNNEI. V trimming: 2 bases; J trimming: 0 bases; junction bases outside the gene matches: 5. The CDR3 length is 18 residues. DNA for the CDR3: TGTGCCAGCAGTGAAAGGCTAGCGGGGGGGAACTCCTACAATGAGCAGTTCTTC. It yields the protein CASSERLAGGNSYNEQFF.

Note on this clonotype: One junction end does not reproduce the germline sequence, and a read error may be involved. V gene TRBV7-9 combines with J gene TRBJ2-7; 14 bases match TRBD2. TRBJ2-5 explains the end of the DNA better; the J call may be wrong. The CDR3 is 17 amino acids. Germline lookup yields CDR1 SEHNR and CDR2 FQNEAQ (reference sequence). CDR3 in amino acids: CACRRLAGGGVQETQYF. The CDR3 DNA reads TGTGCCTGCAGAAGACTAGCGGGAGGGGGGGTCCAAGAGACCCAGTACTTC.

This chain uses TRBV9 with TRBJ2-1; no definite D call. CDR3 length: 15 amino acids. Germline CDR1 is SGDLS and CDR2 is YYNGEE. V was pared by 0 bases and J by 9 bases, with 16 bases between. In DNA form, the CDR3 reads TGTGCCAGCAGCGTAGAGGATATCTTTAAGGGTGAGCAGTTCTTC. Protein product: CASSVEDIFKGEQFF. The full variable domain, completed using reference TRBV9 and TRBJ2-1, is DSGVTQTPKHLITATGQRVTLRCSPRSGDLSVYWYQQSLDQGLQFLIQYYNGEERAKGNILERFSAQQFPDLHSELNLSSLELGDSALYFCASSVEDIFKGEQFFGPGTRLTVL.

This clonotype occurred a few times. This chain uses TRBV29-1 with TRBJ2-5, with 8 bases fitting TRBD2. CDR3 length equals 15 residues. V lost 0 bases and J lost 5; bases outside the gene matches: 8. Germline assignment: CDR1 SQVTM and CDR2 ANQGSEA. The CDR3 sequence is CSVEDPPGGQETQYF. CDR3 DNA sequence: TGCAGCGTTGAAGACCCCCCGGGGGGGCAGGAGACCCAGTACTTC. The full variable domain, its missing parts supplied by reference TRBV29-1 and TRBJ2-5, is SAVISQKPSRDICQRGTSLTIQCQVDSQVTMMFWYRQQPGQSLTLIATANQGSEATYESGFVIDKFPISRPNLTFSTLTVSNMSPEDSSIYLCSVEDPPGGQETQYFGPGTRLLVL.

This chain uses TRBV12-3 or TRBV12-4 with TRBJ2-3; either TRBD1 or TRBD2 may supply D (5 bases each). The CDR3 covers 16 residues. V lost 0 bases to trimming and J lost 4 bases, with 14 bases between them. The CDR3 DNA reads as TGTGCCAGCAGTTTAGCGCGAGCAGGGCGGGCAGATACGCAGTATTTT. Amino acids: CASSLARAGRADTQYF.

In its sample, this clonotype was seen a few times. The V and J genes are TRBV7-2 and TRBJ1-2, with TRBD1 matching over 10 bases. V trimming: 4 bases; J trimming: 5 bases; junction bases outside the gene matches: 7. From germline, CDR1 is SGHTA and CDR2 FQGNSA. This CDR3 is 15 amino acids long. This CDR3 is CASSSGQGVPYGYTF. The CDR3, as DNA: TGTGCCAGCAGCTCAGGACAGGGGGTACCTTATGGCTACACCTTC.

The chain is built from TRBV20-1 and TRBJ2-7; D unresolved. The CDR3 is 12 residues long. Between the trimmed V and J ends, which lost 6 bases and 4 bases, there was a span of 13 bases. Looked up from germline, CDR1 is DFQATT and CDR2 is SNEGSKA (reference sequence). The CDR3 protein is CSARTDPYEQYF. For the CDR3, the DNA is TGCAGTGCACGGACGGATCCTTACGAGCAGTACTTC.

The V and J genes are TRBV20-1 and TRBJ2-1; no firm D call. V was shortened by 3 bases and J by 9 bases, with 9 bases between the two germline ends. Germline CDR1 reads DFQATT; CDR2 reads SNEGSKA (reference sequence). This CDR3 has 11 amino acids. The CDR3 DNA sequence: TGCAGTGCTAGGGGGTGTGGTGAGCAGTTCTTC. Its protein is CSARGCGEQFF.

In this sample, this clonotype turned up once. This sequence joins TRBV30 and TRBJ2-5; 11 bases are shared with TRBD2. Germline V CDR1 and CDR2: GTSNPN, SVGIG (reference sequence). The ends lost 2 bases at V and 7 bases at J; junction bases unmatched: 12. The CDR3 length is 16 residues. The CDR3 loop reads CAWSWLAGGPGVTQYF. CDR3 DNA: TGTGCCTGGAGTTGGCTAGCGGGGGGACCTGGTGTGACCCAGTACTTC.

The gene calls are TRBV4-1 and TRBJ2-5; the D is unclear. The DNA end lines up better with TRBJ2-7; the J call may be wrong. This CDR3 has 13 amino acids. Looked up from germline, CDR1 is MGHRA and CDR2 is YSYEKL. The CDR3 sequence: CASTPPGANEQYF. As DNA, the CDR3 is TGCGCCAGCACCCCTCCGGGTGCCAACGAGCAGTACTTC.